This T cell receptor (beta chain) was found in a study of T cell repertoires in cytomegalovirus infection. Germline CDR1 reads MNHEY; CDR2 reads SVGEGT. The CDR3 spans 15 residues. Trimming left V 7 bases short and J 0 bases short, with 13 bases between. Study results and caveats: Individuals carrying CMV plus the relevant HLA were identified by cumulative frequency of public TCR beta families.

This clonotype has just a few counts. The antigen remains undetermined. One entry per CDR3 protein results from TCRdb running MiXCR on the reads. The profile shows about 770,000 distinct CDR3 sequences, around 29% of them singletons. The TCR sequence derives from a human donor in good health (CMV status not recorded). Some clones in this sample may be carry-over from other donors' samples. The chain joins TRBV6-2 or TRBV6-3 to TRBJ2-1; perhaps TRBD1 as D (6 bases). This material consisted of cultured CD8+ T cells from PBMCs, taken from culture after CMV antigen stimulation. In DNA, the CDR3 is TGTGCCAGCACCTTTCCGGACAGCTCCTACAATGAGCAGTTCTTC. Its protein product is CASTFPDSSYNEQFF.